One sample yielded the 32 T cell receptor beta chains listed below, sequenced in a study of T cell repertoires in cytomegalovirus infection. A single record per CDR3 protein comes from TCRdb applying MiXCR to the reads. The table shows 70,000 to 75,000 distinct CDR3 sequences, with under 4.5% occurring only once. Sequencing was performed on PBMCs. These receptors were taken from a human donor in good health (CMV status not recorded). Some clones in this sample may be carry-over from other donors' samples.

This clonotype was counted many times. This chain connects TRBV7-2 to TRBJ2-5; D gene ambiguous. V lost 1 base and J lost 5, with 2 bases in between. The CDR3 totals 11 residues. Looked up from germline, CDR1 is SGHTA and CDR2 is FQGNSA. CDR3 in DNA: TGTGCCAGCAGCTTAGATGAGACCCAGTACTTC. Its protein is CASSLDETQYF. Full variable domain (rest looked up from reference TRBV7-2 and TRBJ2-5): GAGVSQSPSNKVTEKGKDVELRCDPISGHTALYWYRQSLGQGLEFLIYFQGNSAPDKSGLPSDRFSAERTGGSVSTLTIQRTQQEDSAVYLCASSLDETQYFGPGTRLLVL.

This clonotype was counted many times. This chain joins TRBV4-1 and TRBJ2-5; no definite D call. The CDR3 spans 17 residues. Trimming stripped 0 bases from V and 2 bases from J, with 16 bases between. The germline V gene encodes CDR1 MGHRA and CDR2 YSYEKL. The CDR3 sequence: CASSQDPAPGRQETQYF. As DNA, the CDR3 is TGCGCCAGCAGCCAAGATCCAGCGCCAGGCCGGCAAGAGACCCAGTACTTC.

Comment on this clonotype: A read error may explain this, as a much larger clone is one base away. The rearrangement joins TRBV6-2 or TRBV6-3 to TRBJ2-5; 11 bases fit TRBD2. CDR3 length: 15 residues. V was clipped by 4 bases and J by 4 bases; unmatched bases: 5. The germline gives CDR1 MNHEY, CDR2 SVGEGT. CDR3 in amino acids: CASSCPLAGGETQYF. In DNA form, the CDR3 reads TGTGCCAGCAGTTGCCCTCTAGCGGGGGGAGAGACCCAGTACTTC.

This clonotype has ten or more counts. The J gene is TRBJ2-1, the V gene TRBV11-1; tentatively, D is TRBD2 (6 bases). The CDR3 runs to 16 residues. Trimming pared 1 base from V and 3 bases from J, leaving 13 bases between. Germline V gene sequence: CDR1 SGHAT, CDR2 FQDESV (reference sequence). CDR3 sequence: CASSLERDSYYNEQFF. DNA for the CDR3: TGTGCCAGCAGCTTAGAGAGGGACTCGTACTACAATGAGCAGTTCTTC.

Ten or more counts support this clonotype. This sequence joins TRBV29-1 and TRBJ1-2; D is unresolved. The germline V gene has CDR1 SQVTM and CDR2 ANQGSEA. The CDR3 is made up of 12 amino acids. V was pared by 3 bases and J by 2 bases, with 7 bases between. This CDR3 is CSVEPANYGYTF. The DNA for the CDR3 is TGCAGCGTTGAGCCGGCGAACTATGGCTACACCTTC.

This clonotype has at least ten counts. The chain has TRBV20-1 and TRBJ2-7, with D tentatively TRBD1 or TRBD2 (6 bases each). The germline V gene has CDR1 DFQATT and CDR2 SNEGSKA (reference sequence). The CDR3 loop spans 13 amino acids. The V end lost 4 bases, the J end lost 4 bases, and 14 bases lay between the germline ends. CDR3 bases: TGCAGTGCTATGGGGGGCGGGAATTACGAGCAGTACTTC. Its translation: CSAMGGGNYEQYF.

This clonotype was counted at least ten times. The CDR3 DNA is TGTGCCAGCAGCTTGCCGGGACTCCAAGAGACCCAGTACTTC. The encoded protein is CASSLPGLQETQYF. The chain recombines TRBV7-6 with TRBJ2-5; possible D gene TRBD2, 6 bases. The CDR3 contains 14 residues. Germline V gene sequence: CDR1 SGHVS, CDR2 FNYEAQ. Trimming shortened V by 3 bases and J by 1 base, and 9 bases separated the two germline ends.

There are many counts of this clonotype. J is TRBJ1-1 and V is TRBV6-1; no clear D gene. This CDR3 contains 13 residues. The V end was cut by 7 bases, the J end by 0 bases, with 9 bases between. Germline CDR1 reads MNHNS; CDR2 reads SASEGT. The CDR3 is CASTHPLNTEAFF. CDR3 DNA sequence: TGTGCCAGCACCCACCCTCTGAACACTGAAGCTTTCTTT.

In this sample, this clonotype turned up a few times. The J gene is TRBJ2-5, the V gene TRBV20-1, with no clear D. Trimming left V 0 bases short and J 1 base short, with 21 bases between. This CDR3 contains 18 residues. CDR1 and CDR2 (germline): DFQATT, SNEGSKA (reference sequence). The CDR3 region is CSAREYFGRINPQETQYF. The CDR3 nucleotides are TGCAGTGCTAGAGAGTATTTTGGCAGGATAAACCCCCAAGAGACCCAGTACTTC.

This clonotype appeared many times. CDR3 sequence: CASSRTGAGNEQFF. Here the CDR3 DNA reads TGTGCCAGCAGTCGGACAGGGGCTGGCAATGAGCAGTTCTTC. V usage is TRBV2 and J usage is TRBJ2-1; 9 bases are shared with TRBD1. The CDR3 consists of 14 residues. Per the germline V gene, CDR1 is SNHLY and CDR2 is FYNNEI. The junction had 5 bases not matched to a gene; V was cut back by 5 bases and J by 6 bases.

This clonotype was detected ten times or more. The chain is built from TRBV7-2 and TRBJ1-1, with D possibly TRBD1 on 6 matching bases. CDR3 size: 15 residues. Germline loops: CDR1 SGHTA, CDR2 FQGNSA. V shed 6 bases and J shed 4 bases, with 18 bases lying between them. The CDR3 spells CASRASRGRGTEAFF. The CDR3 bases are TGTGCCAGCAGAGCTAGTCGGGGGCGCGGCACTGAAGCTTTCTTT.

This clonotype came up many times. CDR3 in DNA: TGTGCCAGCAGTTACTCTACAGGAAGACCGACCTATAATTCACCCCTCCACTTT. Residues: CASSYSTGRPTYNSPLHF. The rearrangement links TRBV6-2 or TRBV6-3 to TRBJ1-6, with D maybe TRBD1 (5 bases). Germline assignment: CDR1 MNHEY and CDR2 SVGEGT. The CDR3 is 18 residues long. The V gene lost 0 bases and the J gene lost 2 bases, with 14 bases spanning the gap.

This clonotype was observed at least ten times. This sequence joins TRBV7-2 and TRBJ2-3, with D perhaps given as TRBD1 or TRBD2 (5 bases each). Looked up from germline, CDR1 is SGHTA and CDR2 is FQGNSA. V lost 5 bases and J lost 1, with 13 bases in between. This CDR3 region has 15 residues. CDR3 protein: CASSNVMGGTDTQYF. The CDR3 nucleotides are TGTGCCAGCAGCAATGTAATGGGGGGCACAGATACGCAGTATTTT.

There are many counts of this clonotype. J is TRBJ2-5 and V is TRBV28; TRBD1 agrees at 8 bases. Germline V gives CDR1 MDHEN, CDR2 SYDVKM. After removal of 5 bases from V and 5 bases from J, the junction contained 10 bases not matched to a gene. This CDR3 contains 15 residues. CDR3 sequence: CASSPDRGFGETQYF. The CDR3 DNA sequence: TGTGCCAGCAGTCCAGACAGGGGATTTGGGGAGACCCAGTACTTC.

This clonotype was seen many times. Written as DNA, the CDR3 is TGTGCCAGCAGATACAGGGACAGGGGGATATACATTCAGTACTTC. It encodes CASRYRDRGIYIQYF. The rearrangement uses TRBV27 and TRBJ2-4; 11 bases line up with TRBD1. The CDR3 runs to 15 residues. Germline lookup yields CDR1 MNHEY and CDR2 SMNVEV (reference sequence). V shed 6 bases, J shed 8 bases, and the junction held 9 bases outside the gene matches.

This clonotype was picked up many times. The chain has TRBV10-3 and TRBJ2-3; 9 nucleotides match TRBD1. This CDR3 spans 16 amino acids. Germline V gene data show CDR1 as ENHRY and CDR2 as SYGVKD. With V trimmed by 11 bases and J by 1 base, 13 bases remained unmatched. In DNA form, the CDR3 reads TGTGCCGTCGGACAACAGGGGGCCTCTGGCACAGATACGCAGTATTTT. This encodes CAVGQQGASGTDTQYF.

This clonotype occurred many times. The genes are TRBV28 and TRBJ1-2; D is unclear. The CDR3 totals 11 residues. Germline V gives CDR1 MDHEN, CDR2 SYDVKM. The V gene lost 6 bases and the J gene lost 5 bases, with 7 bases spanning the gap. The CDR3 sequence: CASRDLYGYTF. CDR3 sequence (DNA): TGTGCCAGCAGGGATTTGTATGGCTACACCTTC.

This sequence joins TRBV11-3 and TRBJ1-1, with TRBD1 identical over 9 bases. Germline CDR1 and CDR2: SGHNT and YENEEA. The length of the CDR3 is 16 residues. V shed 0 bases and J 3 bases; nucleotides not matched to a gene: 5. The CDR3 loop reads CASSLDLGQGYTEAFF. In nucleotides, the CDR3 is TGTGCCAGCAGCTTAGATCTAGGACAGGGGTACACTGAAGCTTTCTTT.

This clonotype has a count of ten or more. J is TRBJ1-4 and V is TRBV28; 9 bases are a match to TRBD1. CDR1 and CDR2 (germline): MDHEN, SYDVKM. CDR3 length: 13 residues. The ends lost 8 bases at V and 8 bases at J; junction bases unmatched: 6. CDR3: CASQLQGAEKLFF. CDR3 nucleotides: TGTGCCAGCCAACTACAGGGGGCAGAAAAACTGTTTTTT.

This clonotype appeared many times. The genes are TRBV7-2 and TRBJ1-6; D might be TRBD1 (5 bases). The germline CDR1 and CDR2 sequences are SGHTA and FQGNSA. V lost 5 bases to trimming and J lost 8 bases, with 22 bases between them. CDR3 length: 17 residues. This CDR3 reads CASSKRTGWPGDSPLHF. CDR3 nucleotides: TGTGCCAGCAGCAAGAGGACGGGCTGGCCGGGGGATTCACCCCTCCACTTT.

In its sample, this clonotype was seen many times. This chain connects TRBV7-2 to TRBJ2-7; tentative D call: TRBD1 (6 bases). In germline, CDR1 is SGHTA, CDR2 FQGNSA. Trimming stripped 4 bases from V and 3 bases from J, with 13 bases between. This CDR3 region has 14 residues. DNA for the CDR3: TGTGCCAGCAGCTCGTTCGTGGACAGCTACGAGCAGTACTTC. This encodes CASSSFVDSYEQYF.

This clonotype occurred many times. The rearrangement links TRBV6-2 or TRBV6-3 to TRBJ2-1; D may be TRBD1 (5 bases). This CDR3 has 16 residues. Trimming cost V 5 bases and J 8 bases, with 22 bases left between them. Germline V lookup: CDR1 MNHEY, CDR2 SVGEGT. For the CDR3, the DNA is TGTGCCAGCAGTCCCCTTCGGGTTTCTGGGGCAGATGAGCAGTTCTTC. Its translation is CASSPLRVSGADEQFF.

This clonotype was seen at least ten times. V usage is TRBV7-9 and J usage is TRBJ2-3, with 12 bases identical to TRBD2. Losses at the gene ends were 1 base for V and 6 bases for J; bases not matched to a gene: 8. The CDR3 contains 17 residues. Per germline, CDR1 SEHNR and CDR2 FQNEAQ (reference sequence). For the CDR3, the DNA is TGTGCCAGCAGCTTAGGGTGGCGGACTAGCGGGGCCGATACGCAGTATTTT. It specifies CASSLGWRTSGADTQYF.

At least ten counts were recorded for this clonotype. V is TRBV7-8 and J is TRBJ1-2, with D possibly TRBD1 on 5 matching bases. Germline lookup yields CDR1 SGHVS and CDR2 FQNEAQ. This CDR3 has 16 residues. Trimming stripped 0 bases from V and 8 bases from J, with 19 bases between. CDR3 DNA sequence: TGTGCCAGCAGCTTAGCGCCTCACGGAGGGGTAGAGGGCTACACCTTC. Residues: CASSLAPHGGVEGYTF.

This clonotype was counted once. The J gene is TRBJ2-3, the V gene TRBV19, with a weak D call TRBD2 (5 bases). V was cut by 9 bases and J by 6 bases, with 25 bases left in between. The CDR3 contains 16 residues. Germline V gene lookup returns CDR1 LNHDA and CDR2 SQIVND (reference sequence). The CDR3 nucleotides read TGTGCCAGACCCGGACTGGAACCTCTGGTCGGGGATACGCAGTATTTT. Its protein is CARPGLEPLVGDTQYF.

This clonotype was detected a few times. This chain uses TRBV10-3 with TRBJ2-3; TRBD1 is a possible D gene (7 bases). Germline-derived CDR1 and CDR2 are ENHRY and SYGVKD. Trimming stripped 6 bases from V and 2 bases from J, with 12 bases between. This CDR3 is 14 amino acids long. The CDR3 protein is CAISNRGLTDTQYF. CDR3 in DNA: TGTGCCATCAGCAACAGGGGACTCACAGATACGCAGTATTTT.

In this sample, this clonotype turned up many times. CDR3 sequence reads: CASGRQKPTHTEAFF. As DNA, the CDR3 is TGTGCCAGCGGGAGACAGAAACCAACCCACACTGAAGCTTTCTTT. The chain links TRBV6-2 or TRBV6-3 to TRBJ1-1, with D possibly being TRBD1 (5 bases). Germline V lookup: CDR1 MNHEY, CDR2 SVGEGT. CDR3 length: 15 residues. The V gene lost 8 bases and the J gene lost 3 bases, with 19 bases spanning the gap.

This clonotype appeared many times. CDR3 sequence: CSVTGSYNEQFF. DNA of the CDR3: TGCAGCGTGACCGGGAGCTACAATGAGCAGTTCTTC. V and J are TRBV29-1 and TRBJ2-1; the D gene is possibly TRBD2 (6 bases). V lost 6 bases and J 3 bases, leaving 9 bases between the germline ends. Germline V CDR1 and CDR2: SQVTM, ANQGSEA. The CDR3 has 12 amino acids.

This clonotype was seen many times. V gene TRBV7-4 combines with J gene TRBJ2-7; possibly TRBD1 for D (5 bases). The CDR3 consists of 12 residues. The germline V and J ends were trimmed by 3 bases and 4 bases, with 7 bases remaining between them. In germline, CDR1 is SGHVT, CDR2 SQSDAQ. This chain's CDR3 is CASSFGAYEQYF. Here the CDR3 DNA reads TGTGCCAGCAGCTTTGGGGCGTACGAGCAGTACTTC.

This clonotype has a count of ten or more. This rearrangement joins TRBV6-2 or TRBV6-3 to TRBJ2-3, with D possibly called TRBD1 or TRBD2 (5 bases each). The germline gives CDR1 MNHEY, CDR2 SVGEGT. This CDR3 is 16 amino acids long. The V end lost 5 bases, the J end lost 2 bases, and 17 bases lay between the germline ends. The CDR3: CASSTGWQGPTDTQYF. CDR3 sequence (DNA): TGTGCCAGCAGTACGGGATGGCAGGGACCCACAGATACGCAGTATTTT.

This clonotype was seen repeatedly, ten times or more. The CDR3 nucleotides read TGCAGCGTTAAAACAGGCTACAGCACTGAAGCTTTCTTT. Translation gives CSVKTGYSTEAFF. V gene TRBV29-1 combines with J gene TRBJ1-1; D is perhaps TRBD1 (5 bases). CDR1 is SQVTM, CDR2 ANQGSEA, per germline. Trimming removed 5 bases at V and 4 bases at J, with 14 bases between. The CDR3 totals 13 residues.

This clonotype was seen at least ten times. This chain connects TRBV7-6 to TRBJ2-7, with D perhaps TRBD1 or TRBD2 (5 bases each). Germline V gene data show CDR1 as SGHVS and CDR2 as FNYEAQ. Deletions cut 4 bases from V and 1 base from J, with 11 bases between. The CDR3 consists of 14 residues. The CDR3 region is CASSSTGGSYEQYF. The CDR3 DNA is TGTGCCAGCAGCTCCACAGGCGGGTCCTACGAGCAGTACTTC.